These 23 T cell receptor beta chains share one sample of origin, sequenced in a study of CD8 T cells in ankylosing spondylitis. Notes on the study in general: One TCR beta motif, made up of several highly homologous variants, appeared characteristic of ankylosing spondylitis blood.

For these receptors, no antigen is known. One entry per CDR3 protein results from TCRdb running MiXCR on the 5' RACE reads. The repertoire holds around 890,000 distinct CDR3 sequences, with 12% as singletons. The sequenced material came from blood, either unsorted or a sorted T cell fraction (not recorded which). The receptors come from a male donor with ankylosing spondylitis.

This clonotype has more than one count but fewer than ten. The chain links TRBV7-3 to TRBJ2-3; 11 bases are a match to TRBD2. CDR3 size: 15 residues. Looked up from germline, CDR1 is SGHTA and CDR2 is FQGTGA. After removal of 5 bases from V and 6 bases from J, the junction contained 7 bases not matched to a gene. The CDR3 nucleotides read TGTGCCAGCAGCCGTAGCGGGGGGGCCGGCGATACGCAGTATTTT. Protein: CASSRSGGAGDTQYF.

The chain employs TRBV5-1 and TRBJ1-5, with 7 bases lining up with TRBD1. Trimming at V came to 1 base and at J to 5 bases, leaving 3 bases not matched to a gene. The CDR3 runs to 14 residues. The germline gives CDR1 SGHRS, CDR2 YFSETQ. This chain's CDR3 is CASSLLTGDQPQHF. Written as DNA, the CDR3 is TGCGCCAGCAGCTTGCTCACAGGGGATCAGCCCCAGCATTTT.

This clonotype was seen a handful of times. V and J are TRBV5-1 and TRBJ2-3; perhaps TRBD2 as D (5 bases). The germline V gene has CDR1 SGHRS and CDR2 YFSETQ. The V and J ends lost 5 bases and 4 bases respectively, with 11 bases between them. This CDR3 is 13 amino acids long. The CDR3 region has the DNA TGCGCCAGCAGTCCCGGACTGTCAGATACGCAGTATTTT. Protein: CASSPGLSDTQYF.

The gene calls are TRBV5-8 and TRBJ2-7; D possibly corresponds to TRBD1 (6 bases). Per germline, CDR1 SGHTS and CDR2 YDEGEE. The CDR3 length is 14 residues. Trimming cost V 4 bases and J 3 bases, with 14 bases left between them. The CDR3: CASSLPRTDYEQYF. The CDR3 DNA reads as TGTGCCAGCAGCCTACCACGGACAGACTACGAGCAGTACTTC.

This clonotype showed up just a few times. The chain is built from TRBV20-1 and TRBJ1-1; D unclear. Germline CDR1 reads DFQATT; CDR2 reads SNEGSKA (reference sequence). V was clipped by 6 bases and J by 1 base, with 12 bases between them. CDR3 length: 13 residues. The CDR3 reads CSAKTDPNTEAFF. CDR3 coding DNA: TGCAGTGCAAAGACGGACCCGAACACTGAAGCTTTCTTT.

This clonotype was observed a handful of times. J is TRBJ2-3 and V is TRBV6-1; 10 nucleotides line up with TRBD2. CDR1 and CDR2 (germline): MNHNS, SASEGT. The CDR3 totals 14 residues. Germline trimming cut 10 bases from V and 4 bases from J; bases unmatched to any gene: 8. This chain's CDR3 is CATLKAGGPDTQYF. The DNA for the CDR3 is TGTGCCACCCTCAAAGCGGGGGGGCCAGATACGCAGTATTTT.

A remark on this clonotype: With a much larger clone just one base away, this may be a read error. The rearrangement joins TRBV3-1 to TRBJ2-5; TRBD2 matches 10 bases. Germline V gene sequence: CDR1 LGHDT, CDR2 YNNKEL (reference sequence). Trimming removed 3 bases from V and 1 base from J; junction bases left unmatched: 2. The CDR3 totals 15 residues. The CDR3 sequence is CASSHGTSAQETQYF. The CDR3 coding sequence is TGTGCCAGCAGCCACGGGACTAGCGCCCAAGAGACCCAGTACTTC.

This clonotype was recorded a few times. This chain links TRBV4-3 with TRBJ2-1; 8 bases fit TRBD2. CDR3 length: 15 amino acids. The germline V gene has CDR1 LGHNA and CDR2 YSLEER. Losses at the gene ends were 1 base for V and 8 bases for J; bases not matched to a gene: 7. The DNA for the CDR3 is TGCGCCAGCAGCCAAGCGGGACTAGTCGCCGATGAGCAGTTCTTC. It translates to CASSQAGLVADEQFF.

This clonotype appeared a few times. This CDR3 is CASSLPSRTNTGELFF. CDR3 DNA sequence: TGTGCCAGCAGTTTACCTTCTCGAACAAACACCGGGGAGCTGTTTTTT. The chain links TRBV12-3 or TRBV12-4 to TRBJ2-2; D remains ambiguous. CDR3 length: 16 residues. Trimming took off 2 bases at V and 2 bases at J, with 12 bases between the two ends.

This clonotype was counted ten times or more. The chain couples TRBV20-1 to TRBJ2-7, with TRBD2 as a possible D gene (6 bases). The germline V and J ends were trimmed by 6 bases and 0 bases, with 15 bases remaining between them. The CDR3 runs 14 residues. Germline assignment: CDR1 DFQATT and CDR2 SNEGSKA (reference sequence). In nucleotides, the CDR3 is TGCAGTGCCCGTAGGCCGGGGGACTCCTACGAGCAGTACTTC. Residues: CSARRPGDSYEQYF.

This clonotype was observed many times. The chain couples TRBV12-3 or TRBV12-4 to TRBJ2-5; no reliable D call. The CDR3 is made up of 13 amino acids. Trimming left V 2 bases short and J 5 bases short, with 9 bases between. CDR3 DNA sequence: TGTGCCAGCAGTTTACTGGTCGGGGAGACCCAGTACTTC. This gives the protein CASSLLVGETQYF.

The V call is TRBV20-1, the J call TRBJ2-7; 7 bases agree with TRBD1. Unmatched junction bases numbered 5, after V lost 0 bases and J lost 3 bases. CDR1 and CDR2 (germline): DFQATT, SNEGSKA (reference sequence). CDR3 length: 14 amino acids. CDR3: CSARENNRGYEQYF. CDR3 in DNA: TGCAGTGCTAGAGAAAATAACAGGGGCTACGAGCAGTACTTC.

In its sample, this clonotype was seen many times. CDR3 residues: CASSQNLQETQYF. The CDR3 DNA sequence: TGCGCCAGCAGCCAAAACCTGCAAGAGACCCAGTACTTC. This chain joins TRBV5-1 and TRBJ2-5; D not certain. Between the trimmed V and J ends, which lost 4 bases and 2 bases, there was a span of 9 bases. Germline lookup yields CDR1 SGHRS and CDR2 YFSETQ. The CDR3 length is 13 residues.

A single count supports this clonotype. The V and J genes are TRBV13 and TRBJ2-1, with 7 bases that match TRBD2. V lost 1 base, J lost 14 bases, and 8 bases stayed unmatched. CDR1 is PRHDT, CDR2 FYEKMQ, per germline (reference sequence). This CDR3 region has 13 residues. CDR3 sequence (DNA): TGTGCCAGCAGCTTAGTATCCCGGGAGGTGAAGTTCTTC. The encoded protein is CASSLVSREVKFF.

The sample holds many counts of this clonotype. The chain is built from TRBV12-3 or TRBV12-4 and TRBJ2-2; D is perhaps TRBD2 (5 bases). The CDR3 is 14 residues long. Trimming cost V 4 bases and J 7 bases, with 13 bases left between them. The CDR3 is CASSSFRAGGELFF. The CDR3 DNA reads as TGTGCCAGCAGTTCATTTAGGGCGGGCGGGGAGCTGTTTTTT.

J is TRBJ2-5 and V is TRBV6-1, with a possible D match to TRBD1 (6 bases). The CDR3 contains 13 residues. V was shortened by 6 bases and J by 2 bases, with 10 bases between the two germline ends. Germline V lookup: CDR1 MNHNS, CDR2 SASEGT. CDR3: CASRDTGQETQYF. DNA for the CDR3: TGTGCCAGCAGAGACACAGGGCAAGAGACCCAGTACTTC.

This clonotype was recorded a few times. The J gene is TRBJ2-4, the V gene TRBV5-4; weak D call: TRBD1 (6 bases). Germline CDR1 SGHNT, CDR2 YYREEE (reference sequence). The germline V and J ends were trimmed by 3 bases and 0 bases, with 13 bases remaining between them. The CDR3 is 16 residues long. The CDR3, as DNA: TGTGCCAGCAGCTCAGGGGACGGACTAGCCAAAAACATTCAGTACTTC. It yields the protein CASSSGDGLAKNIQYF.

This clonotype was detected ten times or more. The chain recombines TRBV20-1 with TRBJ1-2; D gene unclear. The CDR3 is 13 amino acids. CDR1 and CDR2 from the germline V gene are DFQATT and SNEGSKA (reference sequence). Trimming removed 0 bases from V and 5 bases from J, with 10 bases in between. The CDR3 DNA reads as TGCAGTGCTAGAGAGGCAGGCTCATATGGCTACACCTTC. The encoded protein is CSAREAGSYGYTF.

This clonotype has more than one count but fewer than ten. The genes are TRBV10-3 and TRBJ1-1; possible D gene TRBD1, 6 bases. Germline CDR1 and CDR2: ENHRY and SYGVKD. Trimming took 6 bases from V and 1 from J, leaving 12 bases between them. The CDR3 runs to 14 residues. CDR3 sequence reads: CAISALGQNTEAFF. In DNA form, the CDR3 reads TGTGCCATCAGCGCTCTGGGACAGAACACTGAAGCTTTCTTT.

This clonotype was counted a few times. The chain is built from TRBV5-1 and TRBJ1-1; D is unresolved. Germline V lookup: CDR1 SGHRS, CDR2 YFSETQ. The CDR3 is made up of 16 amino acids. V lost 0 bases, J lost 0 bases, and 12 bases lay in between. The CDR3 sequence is CASSLVSRRLNTEAFF. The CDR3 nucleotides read TGCGCCAGCAGCTTGGTGAGTAGGCGGTTGAACACTGAAGCTTTCTTT. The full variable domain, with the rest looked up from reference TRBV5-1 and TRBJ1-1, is KAGVTQTPRYLIKTRGQQVTLSCSPISGHRSVSWYQQTPGQGLQFLFEYFSETQRNKGNFPGRFSGRQFSNSRSEMNVSTLELGDSALYLCASSLVSRRLNTEAFFGQGTRLTVV.

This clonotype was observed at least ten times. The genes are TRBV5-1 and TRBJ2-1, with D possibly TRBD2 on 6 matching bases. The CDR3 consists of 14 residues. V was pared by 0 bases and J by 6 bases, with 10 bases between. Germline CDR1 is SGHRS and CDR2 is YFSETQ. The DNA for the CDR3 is TGCGCCAGCAGCTTGGGGGCGGAGGGCAATGAGCAGTTCTTC. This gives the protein CASSLGAEGNEQFF.

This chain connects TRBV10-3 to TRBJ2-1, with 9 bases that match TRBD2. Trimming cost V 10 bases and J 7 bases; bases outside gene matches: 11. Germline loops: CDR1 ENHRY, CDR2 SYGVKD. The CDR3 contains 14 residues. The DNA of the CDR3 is TGTGCCACCACCCAGCGGGAGGAGGAAAATGAGCAGTTCTTC. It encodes CATTQREEENEQFF.

This CDR3 is CSARPAGGVEKLFF. As DNA, the CDR3 is TGCAGTGCTAGGCCGGCGGGGGGAGTTGAAAAACTGTTTTTT. The chain recombines TRBV20-1 with TRBJ1-4; possible D gene TRBD1, 5 bases. Trimming left V 3 bases short and J 7 bases short, with 15 bases between. The germline CDR1 and CDR2 sequences are DFQATT and SNEGSKA (reference sequence). The CDR3 length is 14 residues.